These 24 T cell receptor beta chains originate from one sample sequenced in a study of blood T cell repertoires in COVID-19 (dated by TCRdb to 2020 to 2022). Library prep was done by the immunoSEQ multiplex PCR assay. The source is immuneACCESS, and TCRdb retained only in-frame sequences with V and J called. Part of the clones is not carried over; for the studies checked, unresolved V genes explain less than half of this, and the remainder is unexplained. This sample lists around 200,000 clones; roughly 73% were detected once. The leading ten clones occupy 2.5% to 3.5% of the sample. The sequenced sample was peripheral blood. The receptors derive from an elderly woman with active or convalescent COVID-19.

The V gene is TRBV29-1, the J gene TRBJ1-2; 9 bases align to TRBD1. The V gene's germline CDR1 is SQVTM and CDR2 ANQGSEA. The CDR3 contains 13 residues. V lost 7 bases to trimming and J lost 2 bases; unmatched junction nucleotides: 5. Written as DNA, the CDR3 is TGCAGCGGTGGACAGGGGTCGAACTATGGCTACACCTTC. Its translation: CSGGQGSNYGYTF.

This clone has just a few counts. The rearrangement joins TRBV27 to TRBJ1-2; D remains unclear. The germline V gene has CDR1 MNHEY and CDR2 SMNVEV (reference sequence). The CDR3 is made up of 13 amino acids. Trimming left V 6 bases short and J 2 bases short, with 10 bases between. CDR3 sequence reads: CASSTTPNYGYTF. The CDR3 DNA sequence: TGTGCCAGCAGCACTACACCCAACTATGGCTACACCTTC.

This clone was counted a few times. The CDR3 loop is CASSRSHRSGNTIYF. The CDR3 DNA reads as TGTGCCAGCAGCCGATCCCACAGGTCTGGAAACACCATATATTTT. The rearrangement links TRBV3-1 (or the pseudogene TRBV3-2) to TRBJ1-3; a possible D gene is TRBD1 (5 bases). This CDR3 has 15 residues. The germline V and J ends were trimmed by 4 bases and 1 base, with 11 bases remaining between them. The germline gives CDR1 LGHDT, CDR2 YNNKEL (reference sequence).

In this sample, this clone turned up a few times. This chain links TRBV4-2 with TRBJ2-2; TRBD2 matches at 8 bases. This CDR3 is 15 amino acids long. CDR1 and CDR2 from the germline V gene are LGHNA and YNFKEQ. V was pared by 2 bases and J by 6 bases, with 5 bases of the junction left unmatched. The CDR3 DNA reads TGTGCCAGCAGCCAAATCGGGGGGGGCGCCGGGGAGCTGTTTTTT. Its protein product is CASSQIGGGAGELFF.

The J gene is TRBJ2-1, the V gene TRBV9; 8 bases align to TRBD1. The CDR3 consists of 15 residues. Germline loops: CDR1 SGDLS, CDR2 YYNGEE. V was clipped by 4 bases and J by 10 bases; unmatched bases: 13. The DNA of the CDR3 is TGTGCCAGCAGCCCGACCGGGACAGGAGTTTGGGAGCAGTTCTTC. Protein product: CASSPTGTGVWEQFF.

This chain joins TRBV11-2 and TRBJ1-1; 7 bases line up with TRBD1. V lost 5 bases and J lost 6; bases outside the gene matches: 9. Germline lookup yields CDR1 SGHAT and CDR2 FQNNGV. The CDR3 is 14 residues long. CDR3 sequence: CASSPWQGGPEAFF. The CDR3 region has the DNA TGTGCCAGCAGCCCATGGCAGGGGGGACCTGAAGCTTTCTTT.

This chain links TRBV6-6 with TRBJ2-1; D might be TRBD2 (5 bases). Germline CDR1 reads MNHNY; CDR2 reads SVGAGI (reference sequence). CDR3 length: 13 residues. V lost 3 bases to trimming and J lost 4 bases, with 7 bases between them. CDR3 sequence: CASSYGLYNEQFF. The DNA of the CDR3 is TGTGCCAGCAGTTATGGACTTTACAATGAGCAGTTCTTC.

This rearrangement joins TRBV27 to TRBJ2-5, with D possibly matching TRBD2 (6 bases). Germline loops: CDR1 MNHEY, CDR2 SMNVEV (reference sequence). The CDR3 extends over 16 amino acids. Trimming pared 0 bases from V and 5 bases from J, leaving 16 bases between. CDR3 sequence: CASSLSWRGRWETQYF. The CDR3 nucleotides are TGTGCCAGCAGTTTATCGTGGCGGGGAAGGTGGGAGACCCAGTACTTC.

This clone turned up a few times. V is TRBV6-1 and J is TRBJ2-2, with 8 bases that match TRBD2. Germline V gene sequence: CDR1 MNHNS, CDR2 SASEGT. The junction had 11 bases not matched to a gene; V was cut back by 2 bases and J by 6 bases. The CDR3 contains 17 residues. CDR3 region: CASSELGIAGYSGELFF. In nucleotides, the CDR3 is TGTGCCAGCAGTGAATTGGGTATAGCGGGGTATTCCGGGGAGCTGTTTTTT.

This clone was found once. This chain links TRBV7-9 with TRBJ1-2; D is uncertain. V lost 5 bases and J 6 bases, leaving 10 bases between the germline ends. The germline V gene encodes CDR1 SEHNR and CDR2 FQNEAQ (reference sequence). The CDR3 length is 12 residues. CDR3 DNA sequence: TGTGCCAGCAGCCCCCGCGCGGATGGCTACACCTTC. Translating it yields CASSPRADGYTF.

This rearrangement joins TRBV19 to TRBJ2-1; possible D gene TRBD2, 6 bases. The ends were cut back, 4 bases at V and 0 bases at J, with 16 bases in the middle. CDR1 and CDR2 from the germline V gene are LNHDA and SQIVND (reference sequence). The CDR3 loop spans 17 amino acids. The CDR3 DNA is TGTGCCAGTAGTAAGGCGGTTAGCGGACCCTCCTACAATGAGCAGTTCTTC. This codes for CASSKAVSGPSYNEQFF.

This clone was counted once. The V gene is TRBV9, the J gene TRBJ1-2, with D possibly being TRBD1 (6 bases). Trimming removed 4 bases at V and 7 bases at J, with 17 bases between. The CDR3 consists of 14 residues. The germline V gene has CDR1 SGDLS and CDR2 YYNGEE. The CDR3 reads CASSLTTGGGGYTF. CDR3 sequence (DNA): TGTGCCAGCAGCCTCACGACGGGGGGCGGTGGCTACACCTTC.

This chain joins TRBV15 and TRBJ1-4, with 8 bases fitting TRBD1. V trimming: 2 bases; J trimming: 8 bases; junction bases outside the gene matches: 7. CDR1 LNHNV and CDR2 YYDKDF come from the germline V gene (reference sequence). The CDR3 has 15 residues. This CDR3 is CATSRSGGFSEKLFF. Here the CDR3 DNA reads TGTGCCACCAGCAGATCAGGGGGCTTTTCGGAAAAACTGTTTTTT.

V and J are TRBV28 and TRBJ2-5, with 8 bases aligning to TRBD1. The CDR3 has 15 residues. The V gene's germline CDR1 is MDHEN and CDR2 SYDVKM. V shed 6 bases and J 1 base; nucleotides not matched to a gene: 7. CDR3 coding DNA: TGTGCCAGCAGCCGTAAGACAGGGGCCCAAGAGACCCAGTACTTC. It is translated as CASSRKTGAQETQYF. Looking up the rest from reference TRBV28 and TRBJ2-5 gives the full variable domain: DVKVTQSSRYLVKRTGEKVFLECVQDMDHENMFWYRQDPGLGLRLIYFSYDVKMKEKGDIPEGYSVSREKKERFSLILESASTNQTSMYLCASSRKTGAQETQYFGPGTRLLVL.

The rearrangement uses TRBV10-3 and TRBJ1-2; D possibly corresponds to TRBD1 (6 bases). The CDR3 is 14 residues long. V shed 6 bases and J shed 11 bases, with 22 bases lying between them. Germline loops: CDR1 ENHRY, CDR2 SYGVKD. CDR3 protein: CAIRENSLGTSYTF. The DNA of the CDR3 is TGTGCCATCAGGGAAAATAGTCTTGGGACATCTTACACCTTC.

The rearrangement joins TRBV3-1 (or the pseudogene TRBV3-2) to TRBJ2-7, with D hard to call. Germline V gene sequence: CDR1 LGHDT, CDR2 YNNKEL (reference sequence). The CDR3 spans 12 residues. With 2 bases removed from V and 5 bases from J, the gap between germline ends came to 7 bases. This CDR3 reads CASSQRVHEQYF. CDR3 coding DNA: TGTGCCAGCAGCCAACGGGTCCACGAGCAGTACTTC.

This chain connects TRBV5-1 to TRBJ2-5, with 10 nucleotides matching TRBD2. The CDR3 runs 14 residues. With V trimmed by 3 bases and J by 5 bases, 4 bases remained unmatched. CDR1 is SGHRS and CDR2 is YFSETQ in the germline V gene. The CDR3 DNA reads as TGCGCCAGCAGCTCCCAGACTAGCGGGGAGACCCAGTACTTC. It codes for CASSSQTSGETQYF.

The J gene is TRBJ1-1, the V gene TRBV7-9, with D perhaps TRBD1 (5 bases). There are 16 residues in the CDR3. Germline CDR1 and CDR2: SEHNR and FQNEAQ (reference sequence). Trimming left V 2 bases short and J 0 bases short, with 13 bases between. CDR3 DNA: TGTGCCAGCAGCTTAACTCCAGGGATAATGAACACTGAAGCTTTCTTT. As protein: CASSLTPGIMNTEAFF.

A single count supports this clone. J is TRBJ2-7 and V is TRBV2; 13 bases align to TRBD2. Germline lookup yields CDR1 SNHLY and CDR2 FYNNEI. There are 18 residues in the CDR3. The junction had 12 bases not matched to a gene; V was cut back by 7 bases and J by 0 bases. The CDR3 reads CASKRLAGGSTSSYEQYF. CDR3 DNA: TGTGCCAGCAAACGACTAGCGGGGGGTTCAACCTCCTCCTACGAGCAGTACTTC.

This chain uses TRBV5-1 with TRBJ1-6, with D possibly matching TRBD1 (5 bases). There are 15 residues in the CDR3. With 4 bases removed from V and 8 bases from J, the gap between germline ends came to 16 bases. Germline CDR1 SGHRS, CDR2 YFSETQ. The CDR3 DNA follows: TGCGCCAGCAGCCGCGGAGGGGTTCATGATTCACCCCTCCACTTT. The encoded protein is CASSRGGVHDSPLHF.

This clone was seen only once. The chain combines TRBV9 with TRBJ1-1; D gene unclear. V lost 0 bases and J 4 bases, leaving 10 bases between the germline ends. The CDR3 spans 14 residues. The V gene's germline CDR1 is SGDLS and CDR2 YYNGEE. CDR3 loop: CASSVAVGSTEAFF. CDR3 coding DNA: TGTGCCAGCAGCGTAGCTGTGGGGAGCACTGAAGCTTTCTTT. Full variable domain (outside the CDR3, taken from reference TRBV9 and TRBJ1-1): DSGVTQTPKHLITATGQRVTLRCSPRSGDLSVYWYQQSLDQGLQFLIQYYNGEERAKGNILERFSAQQFPDLHSELNLSSLELGDSALYFCASSVAVGSTEAFFGQGTRLTVV.

The chain joins TRBV18 to TRBJ2-7; perhaps TRBD2 as D (6 bases). This CDR3 comprises 12 residues. In germline, CDR1 is KGHSH, CDR2 LQKENI. Trimming shortened V by 3 bases and J by 6 bases, and 9 bases separated the two germline ends. The CDR3 DNA is TGTGCCAGCTCACCGGGAGGAGTCGAGCAGTACTTC. It specifies CASSPGGVEQYF.

Worth noting for this clone: One end of the junction varies from germline; a read error may be responsible. The chain is built from TRBV18 and TRBJ1-2, with D perhaps matching TRBD1 (6 bases). There are 14 residues in the CDR3. The germline gives CDR1 KGHSH, CDR2 LQKENI. The CDR3 loop reads CASSPGEGPGVTNF. CDR3 DNA sequence: TGTGCCAGCTCCCCAGGGGAAGGGCCCGGGGTCACAAACTTC.

V usage is TRBV7-8 and J usage is TRBJ1-4, with TRBD1 matching over 8 bases. With 3 bases clipped from V and 7 bases from J, the junction kept 4 bases outside the gene matches. Germline loops: CDR1 SGHVS, CDR2 FQNEAQ. This CDR3 has 14 amino acids. CDR3 protein: CASSLTGVGEKLFF. The CDR3 coding sequence is TGTGCCAGCAGCTTGACAGGGGTTGGTGAAAAACTGTTTTTT.